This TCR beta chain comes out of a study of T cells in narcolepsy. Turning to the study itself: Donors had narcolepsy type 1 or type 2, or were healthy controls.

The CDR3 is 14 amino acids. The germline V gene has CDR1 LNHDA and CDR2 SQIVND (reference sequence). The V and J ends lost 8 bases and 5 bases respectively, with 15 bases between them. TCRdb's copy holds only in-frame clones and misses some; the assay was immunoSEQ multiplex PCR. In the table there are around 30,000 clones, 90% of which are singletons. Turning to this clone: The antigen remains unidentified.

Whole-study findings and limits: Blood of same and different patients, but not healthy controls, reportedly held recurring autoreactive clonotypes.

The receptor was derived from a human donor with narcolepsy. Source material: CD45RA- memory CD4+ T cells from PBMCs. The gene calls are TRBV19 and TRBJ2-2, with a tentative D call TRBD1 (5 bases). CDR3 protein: CASLKARGTGELFF. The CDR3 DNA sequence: TGTGCCAGTTTAAAGGCTAGGGGTACCGGGGAGCTGTTTTTT. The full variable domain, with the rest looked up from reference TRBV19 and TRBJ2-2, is DGGITQSPKYLFRKEGQNVTLSCEQNLNHDAMYWYRQDPGQGLRLIYYSQIVNDFQKGDIAEGYSVSREKKESFPLTVTSAQKNPTAFYLCASLKARGTGELFFGEGSRLTVL.